A single sample is the source of the 5 T cell receptor beta chains below, sequenced in a study of T cells in Graves' hyperthyroidism and ophthalmopathy. Amplification yielded TCR beta CDR3 regions, with RNA transcripts as the source. The primer set for the first-round RT-PCR of the TCR CDR3 was HTBI. MiXCR, run by TCRdb on the multiplex PCR reads, gives a single entry per CDR3 protein. This sample has approximately 640,000 distinct CDR3 sequences, with around 16% found just once. The sequencing input was blood. These receptors all come from a woman aged 30 to 39 with Graves' hyperthyroidism.

This rearrangement joins TRBV5-1 to TRBJ1-2; 7 bases align to TRBD1. Trimming took 4 bases from V and 4 from J; bases not matched to a gene: 10. There are 15 residues in the CDR3. Germline values: CDR1 SGHRS, CDR2 YFSETQ. The CDR3 sequence: CASSGYRGTTYGYTF. CDR3 bases: TGCGCCAGCAGCGGGTACAGGGGTACAACCTATGGCTACACCTTC. The full variable domain, rest sourced from reference TRBV5-1 and TRBJ1-2, is KAGVTQTPRYLIKTRGQQVTLSCSPISGHRSVSWYQQTPGQGLQFLFEYFSETQRNKGNFPGRFSGRQFSNSRSEMNVSTLELGDSALYLCASSGYRGTTYGYTFGSGTRLTVV.

This sequence joins TRBV29-1 and TRBJ2-1; the D gene could be TRBD1 or TRBD2 (6 bases each). V was trimmed by 5 bases and J by 8 bases, leaving 16 bases between them. The CDR3 length is 13 residues. Germline V gives CDR1 SQVTM, CDR2 ANQGSEA. The CDR3 here is CSVSPGAVYEQFF. In DNA form, the CDR3 reads TGCAGCGTTTCTCCGGGGGCGGTTTATGAGCAGTTCTTC.

In this sample, this clonotype turned up many times. The chain uses TRBV11-3 and TRBJ2-1; D is tentatively TRBD1 or TRBD2 (5 bases each). This CDR3 comprises 15 residues. CDR1 is SGHNT and CDR2 is YENEEA in the germline V gene. The germline V and J ends were trimmed by 5 bases and 5 bases, with 16 bases remaining between them. CDR3: CASSPGPDQDNEQFF. The CDR3 DNA reads as TGTGCCAGCAGCCCGGGACCCGATCAGGACAATGAGCAGTTCTTC.

This clonotype was picked up a small number of times. V usage is TRBV28 and J usage is TRBJ1-5; 8 nucleotides match TRBD1. V gave up 3 bases and J gave up 3 bases; unmatched junction bases: 4. This CDR3 contains 15 residues. Germline CDR1 is MDHEN and CDR2 is SYDVKM. CDR3 sequence reads: CASSLVTGANQPQHF. The CDR3 DNA reads TGTGCCAGCAGTTTGGTGACAGGGGCCAATCAGCCCCAGCATTTT. Combining the CDR3 with reference TRBV28 and TRBJ1-5 gives the whole variable domain DVKVTQSSRYLVKRTGEKVFLECVQDMDHENMFWYRQDPGLGLRLIYFSYDVKMKEKGDIPEGYSVSREKKERFSLILESASTNQTSMYLCASSLVTGANQPQHFGDGTRLSIL.

This clonotype was observed many times. The chain combines TRBV3-1 with TRBJ1-1; D is uncertain. The CDR3 consists of 12 residues. Per germline, CDR1 LGHDT and CDR2 YNNKEL (reference sequence). V lost 10 bases, J lost 4 bases, and 13 bases lay in between. CDR3 residues: CATRGVGTEAFF. CDR3 DNA: TGTGCCACCCGGGGTGTGGGCACTGAAGCTTTCTTT.